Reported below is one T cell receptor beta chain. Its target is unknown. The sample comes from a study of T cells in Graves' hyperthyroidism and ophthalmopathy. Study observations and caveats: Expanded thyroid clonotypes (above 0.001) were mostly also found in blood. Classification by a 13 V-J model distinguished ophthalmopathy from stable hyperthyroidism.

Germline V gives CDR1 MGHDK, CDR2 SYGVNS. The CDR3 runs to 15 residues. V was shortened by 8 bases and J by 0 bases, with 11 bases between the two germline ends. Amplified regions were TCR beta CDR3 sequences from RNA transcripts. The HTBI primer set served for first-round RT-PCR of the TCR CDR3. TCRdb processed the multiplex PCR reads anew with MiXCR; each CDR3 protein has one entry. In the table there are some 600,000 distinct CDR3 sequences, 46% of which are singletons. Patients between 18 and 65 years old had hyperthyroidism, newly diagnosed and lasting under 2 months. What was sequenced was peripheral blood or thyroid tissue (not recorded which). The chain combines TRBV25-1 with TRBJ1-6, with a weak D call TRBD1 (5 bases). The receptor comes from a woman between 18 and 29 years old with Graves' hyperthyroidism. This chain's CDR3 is CASSGPTSYNSPLHF. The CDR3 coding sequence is TGTGCCAGCTCGGGACCGACCTCCTATAATTCACCCCTCCACTTT.